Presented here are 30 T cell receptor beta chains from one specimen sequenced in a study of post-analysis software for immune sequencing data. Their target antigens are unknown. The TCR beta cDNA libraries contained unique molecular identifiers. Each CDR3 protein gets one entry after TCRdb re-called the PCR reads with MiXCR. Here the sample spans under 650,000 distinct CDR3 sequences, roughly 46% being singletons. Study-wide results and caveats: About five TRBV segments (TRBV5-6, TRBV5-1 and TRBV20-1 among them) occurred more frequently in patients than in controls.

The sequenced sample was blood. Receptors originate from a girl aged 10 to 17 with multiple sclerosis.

CDR3 DNA: TGCAGTCCATGGGACCTAGCCAAAAACATTCAGTACTTC. This encodes CSPWDLAKNIQYF. The V call is TRBV20-1, the J call TRBJ2-4; D might be TRBD1 or TRBD2, each matching 5 bases. Germline CDR1 and CDR2: DFQATT and SNEGSKA (reference sequence). The CDR3 has 13 residues. V lost 8 bases, J lost 0 bases, and 11 bases lay in between.

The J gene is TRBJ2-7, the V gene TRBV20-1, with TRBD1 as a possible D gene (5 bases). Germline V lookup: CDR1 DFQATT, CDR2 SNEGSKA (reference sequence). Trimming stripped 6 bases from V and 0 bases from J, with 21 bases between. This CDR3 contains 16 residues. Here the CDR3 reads CSAQHTQARSSYEQYF. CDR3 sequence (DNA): TGCAGTGCCCAACATACACAGGCAAGGAGCTCCTACGAGCAGTACTTC.

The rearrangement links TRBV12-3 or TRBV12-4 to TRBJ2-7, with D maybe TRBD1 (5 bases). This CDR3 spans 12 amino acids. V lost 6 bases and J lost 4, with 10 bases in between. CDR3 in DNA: TGTGCCAGCAGGCGGACACAGTACGAGCAGTACTTC. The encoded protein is CASRRTQYEQYF.

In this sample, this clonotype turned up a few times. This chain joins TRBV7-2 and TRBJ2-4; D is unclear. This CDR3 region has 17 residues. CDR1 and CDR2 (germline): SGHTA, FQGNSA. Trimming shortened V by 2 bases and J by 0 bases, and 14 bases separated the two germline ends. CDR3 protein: CASSLTVPLVAKNIQYF. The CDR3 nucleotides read TGTGCCAGCAGCTTAACAGTCCCTCTGGTAGCCAAAAACATTCAGTACTTC.

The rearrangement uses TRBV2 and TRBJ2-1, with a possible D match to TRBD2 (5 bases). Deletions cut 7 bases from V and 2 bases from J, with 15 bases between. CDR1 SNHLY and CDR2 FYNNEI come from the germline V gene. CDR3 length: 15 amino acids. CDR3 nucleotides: TGTGCCAGCACCGGGGTCAGGACGCCCTACAATGAGCAGTTCTTC. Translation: CASTGVRTPYNEQFF.

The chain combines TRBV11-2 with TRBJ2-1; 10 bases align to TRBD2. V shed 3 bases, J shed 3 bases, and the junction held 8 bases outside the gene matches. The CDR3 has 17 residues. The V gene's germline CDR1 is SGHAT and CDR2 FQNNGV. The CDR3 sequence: CASSFATLAGNYNEQFF. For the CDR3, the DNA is TGTGCCAGCAGCTTCGCCACACTAGCGGGGAACTACAATGAGCAGTTCTTC.

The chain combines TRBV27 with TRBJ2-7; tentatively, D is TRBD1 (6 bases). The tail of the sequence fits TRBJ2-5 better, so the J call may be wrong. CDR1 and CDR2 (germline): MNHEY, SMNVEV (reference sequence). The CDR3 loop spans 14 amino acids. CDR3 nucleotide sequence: TGTGCCAGCAGTTTATTAGCAGGGGCGGAGACCCAGTACTTC. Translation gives CASSLLAGAETQYF.

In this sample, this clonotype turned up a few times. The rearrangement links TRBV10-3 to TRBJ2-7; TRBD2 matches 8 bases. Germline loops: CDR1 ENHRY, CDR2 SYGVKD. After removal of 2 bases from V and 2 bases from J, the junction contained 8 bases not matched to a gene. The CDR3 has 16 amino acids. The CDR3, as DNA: TGTGCCATCAGTGAGAGACTAGCGTATGACCCCTACGAGCAGTACTTC. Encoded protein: CAISERLAYDPYEQYF.

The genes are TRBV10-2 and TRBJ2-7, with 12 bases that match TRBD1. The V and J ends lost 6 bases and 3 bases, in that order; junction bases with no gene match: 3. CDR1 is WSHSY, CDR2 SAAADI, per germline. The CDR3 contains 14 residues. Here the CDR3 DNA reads TGCGCCAGCAGGGGGACAGGGGGCGACTACGAGCAGTACTTC. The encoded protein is CASRGTGGDYEQYF.

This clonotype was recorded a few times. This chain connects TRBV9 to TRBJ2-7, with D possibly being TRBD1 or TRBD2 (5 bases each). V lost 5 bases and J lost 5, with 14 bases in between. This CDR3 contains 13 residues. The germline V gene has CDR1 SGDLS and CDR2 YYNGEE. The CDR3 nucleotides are TGTGCCAGCAGTGCAGGGATGGGGGACGAGCAGTACTTC. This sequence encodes CASSAGMGDEQYF. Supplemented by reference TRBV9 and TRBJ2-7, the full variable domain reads DSGVTQTPKHLITATGQRVTLRCSPRSGDLSVYWYQQSLDQGLQFLIQYYNGEERAKGNILERFSAQQFPDLHSELNLSSLELGDSALYFCASSAGMGDEQYFGPGTRLTVT.

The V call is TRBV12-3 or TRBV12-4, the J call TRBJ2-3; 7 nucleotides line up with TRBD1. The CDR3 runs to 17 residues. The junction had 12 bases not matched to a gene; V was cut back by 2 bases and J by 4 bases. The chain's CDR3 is CASSLFGGYQGADTQYF. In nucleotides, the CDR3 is TGTGCCAGCAGTTTATTTGGGGGCTACCAGGGGGCAGATACGCAGTATTTT.

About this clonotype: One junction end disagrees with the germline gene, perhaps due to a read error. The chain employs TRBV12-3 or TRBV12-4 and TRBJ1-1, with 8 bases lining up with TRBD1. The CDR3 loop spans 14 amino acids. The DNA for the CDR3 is TGTGCCAGCATTAGACAGGGGCGGTTCACTGAGGCTTTCTTT. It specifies CASIRQGRFTEAFF.

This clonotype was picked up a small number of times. The CDR3 here is CASSSALYGYTF. The CDR3 DNA follows: TGTGCCAGCAGTTCGGCCCTCTATGGCTACACCTTC. V and J are TRBV12-3 or TRBV12-4 and TRBJ1-2; D ambiguous. The CDR3 is made up of 12 amino acids. V was trimmed by 4 bases and J by 4 bases, leaving 7 bases between them.

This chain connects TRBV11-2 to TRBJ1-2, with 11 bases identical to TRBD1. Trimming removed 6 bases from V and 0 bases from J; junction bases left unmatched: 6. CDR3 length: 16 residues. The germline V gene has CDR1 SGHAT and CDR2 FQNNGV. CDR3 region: CASSPGQGVSNYGYTF. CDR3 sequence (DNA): TGTGCCAGCAGTCCGGGACAGGGGGTTTCTAACTATGGCTACACCTTC.

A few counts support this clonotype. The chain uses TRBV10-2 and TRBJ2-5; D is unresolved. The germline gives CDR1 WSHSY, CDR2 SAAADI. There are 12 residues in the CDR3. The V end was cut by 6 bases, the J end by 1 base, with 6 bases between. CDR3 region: CASRTFQETQYF. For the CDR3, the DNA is TGCGCCAGCAGGACATTCCAAGAGACCCAGTACTTC.

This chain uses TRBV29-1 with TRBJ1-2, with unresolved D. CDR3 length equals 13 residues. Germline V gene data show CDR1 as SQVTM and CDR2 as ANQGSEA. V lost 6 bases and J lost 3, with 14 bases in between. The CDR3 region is CSVDRAEDYGYTF. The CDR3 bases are TGCAGCGTGGACCGTGCGGAGGACTATGGCTACACCTTC.

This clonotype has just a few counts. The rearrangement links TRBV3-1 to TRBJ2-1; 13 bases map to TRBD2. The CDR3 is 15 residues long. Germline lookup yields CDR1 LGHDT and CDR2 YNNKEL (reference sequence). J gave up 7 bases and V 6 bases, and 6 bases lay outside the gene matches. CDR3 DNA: TGTGCCAGCAGTCACAGACTAGCGGGAGGTAATGAGCAGTTCTTC. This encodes CASSHRLAGGNEQFF.

The DNA for the CDR3 is TGCGCCAGCAACCATGGGACAGGACGGAACTATGGCTACACCTTC. Its protein product is CASNHGTGRNYGYTF. The chain combines TRBV5-1 with TRBJ1-2, with 8 positions matching TRBD1. The V segment lost 6 bases and the J segment 2 bases; nucleotides outside the gene matches: 9. From germline, CDR1 is SGHRS and CDR2 YFSETQ. This CDR3 contains 15 residues.

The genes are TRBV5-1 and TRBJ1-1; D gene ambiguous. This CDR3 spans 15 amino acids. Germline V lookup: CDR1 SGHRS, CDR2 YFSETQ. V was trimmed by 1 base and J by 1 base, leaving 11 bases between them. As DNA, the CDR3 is TGCGCCAGCAGCTTGTCCGGGAGTCGGAACACTGAAGCTTTCTTT. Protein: CASSLSGSRNTEAFF.

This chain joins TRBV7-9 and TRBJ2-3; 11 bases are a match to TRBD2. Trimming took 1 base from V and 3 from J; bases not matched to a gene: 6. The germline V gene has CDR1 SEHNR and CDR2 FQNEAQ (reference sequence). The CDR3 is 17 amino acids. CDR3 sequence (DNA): TGTGCCAGCAGCTTAGTAGCGGGGGGGGCCCGGACAGATACGCAGTATTTT. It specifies CASSLVAGGARTDTQYF.

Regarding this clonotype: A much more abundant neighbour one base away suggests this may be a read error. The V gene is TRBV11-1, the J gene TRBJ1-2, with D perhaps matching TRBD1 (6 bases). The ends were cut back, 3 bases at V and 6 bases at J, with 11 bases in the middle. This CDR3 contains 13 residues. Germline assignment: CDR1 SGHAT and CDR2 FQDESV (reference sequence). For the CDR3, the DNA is TGTGCCAGCAGCTTCACAGGGAACCATGGCTACACCTTC. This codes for CASSFTGNHGYTF.

The CDR3 sequence: CASLKGGGEQYF. CDR3 nucleotides: TGTGCCAGCCTGAAGGGGGGCGGCGAGCAGTACTTC. The V and J genes are TRBV12-3 or TRBV12-4 and TRBJ2-7; D possibly uses TRBD1 or TRBD2 (6 bases each). V lost 8 bases to trimming and J lost 6 bases, with 14 bases between them. The CDR3 totals 12 residues.

DNA for the CDR3: TGTGCCAGCAGCCTTCTAGCGGGAGATAACACCGGGGAGCTGTTTTTT. Amino acids: CASSLLAGDNTGELFF. The rearrangement uses TRBV12-3 or TRBV12-4 and TRBJ2-2; 10 nucleotides agree with TRBD2. CDR3 length equals 16 residues. The V segment lost 6 bases and the J segment 2 bases; nucleotides outside the gene matches: 6.

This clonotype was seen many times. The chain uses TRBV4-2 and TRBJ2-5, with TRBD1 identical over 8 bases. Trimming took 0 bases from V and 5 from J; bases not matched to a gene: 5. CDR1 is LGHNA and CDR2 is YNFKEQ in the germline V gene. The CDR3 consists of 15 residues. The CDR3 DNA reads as TGTGCCAGCAGCCAAGATCCTCAGGGGGCCGAGACCCAGTACTTC. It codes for CASSQDPQGAETQYF.

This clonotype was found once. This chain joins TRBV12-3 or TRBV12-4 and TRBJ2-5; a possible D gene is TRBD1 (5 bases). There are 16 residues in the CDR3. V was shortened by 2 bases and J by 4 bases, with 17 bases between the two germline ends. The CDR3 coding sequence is TGTGCCAGCAGTTTAAGGGCAGAAGGGGCGAGAGAGACCCAGTACTTC. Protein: CASSLRAEGARETQYF.

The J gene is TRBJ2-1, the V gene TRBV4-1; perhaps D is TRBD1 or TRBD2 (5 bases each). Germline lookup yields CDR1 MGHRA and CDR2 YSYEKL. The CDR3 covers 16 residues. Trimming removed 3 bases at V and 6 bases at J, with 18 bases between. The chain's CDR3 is CASSHLQGTPSNEQFF. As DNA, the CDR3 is TGCGCCAGCAGCCATCTTCAAGGGACGCCTAGCAATGAGCAGTTCTTC.

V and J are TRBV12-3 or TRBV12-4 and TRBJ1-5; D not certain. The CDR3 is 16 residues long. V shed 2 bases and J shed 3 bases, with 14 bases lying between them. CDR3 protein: CASSLTQAGNNQPQHF. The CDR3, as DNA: TGTGCCAGCAGTTTAACGCAGGCGGGGAACAATCAGCCCCAGCATTTT.

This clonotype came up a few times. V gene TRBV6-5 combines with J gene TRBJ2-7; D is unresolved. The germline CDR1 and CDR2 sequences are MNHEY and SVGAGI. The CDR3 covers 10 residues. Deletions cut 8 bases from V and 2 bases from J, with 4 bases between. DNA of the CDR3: TGTGCCAGCGGAGCCTACGAGCAGTACTTC. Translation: CASGAYEQYF.

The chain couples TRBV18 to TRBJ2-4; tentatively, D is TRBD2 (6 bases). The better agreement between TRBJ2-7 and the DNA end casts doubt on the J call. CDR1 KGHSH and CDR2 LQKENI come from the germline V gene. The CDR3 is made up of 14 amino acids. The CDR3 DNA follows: TGTGCCAGCTCACCACCCCGGGGGTGGTACGAGCAGTACTTC. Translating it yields CASSPPRGWYEQYF.

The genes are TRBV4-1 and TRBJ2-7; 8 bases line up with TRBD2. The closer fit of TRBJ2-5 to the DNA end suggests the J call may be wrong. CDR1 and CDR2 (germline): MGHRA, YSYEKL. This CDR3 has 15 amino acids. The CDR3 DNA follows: TGCGCCAGCAGCCCAGCTCGGGGGGGGTGGGAGACCCAGTACTTC. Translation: CASSPARGGWETQYF.